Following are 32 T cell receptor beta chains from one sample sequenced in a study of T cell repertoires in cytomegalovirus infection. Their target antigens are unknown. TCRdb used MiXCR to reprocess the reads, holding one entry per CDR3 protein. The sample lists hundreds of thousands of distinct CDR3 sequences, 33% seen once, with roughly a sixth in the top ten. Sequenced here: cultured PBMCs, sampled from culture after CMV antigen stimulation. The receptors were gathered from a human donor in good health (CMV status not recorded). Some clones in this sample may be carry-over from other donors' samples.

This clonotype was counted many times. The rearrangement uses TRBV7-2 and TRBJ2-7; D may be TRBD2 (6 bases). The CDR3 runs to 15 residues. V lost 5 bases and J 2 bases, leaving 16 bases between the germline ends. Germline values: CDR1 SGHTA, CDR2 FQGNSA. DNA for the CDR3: TGTGCCAGCAGCCCGGTGCGGGGAGACACCTACGAGCAGTACTTC. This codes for CASSPVRGDTYEQYF.

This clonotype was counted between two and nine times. CDR3 amino acids: CSASSGLAKNEQFF. The DNA for the CDR3 is TGCAGTGCTAGTTCGGGACTAGCGAAGAATGAGCAGTTCTTC. The chain links TRBV20-1 to TRBJ2-1; TRBD2 matches 10 bases. This CDR3 contains 14 residues. V was pared by 3 bases and J by 7 bases, with 6 bases of the junction left unmatched. Germline CDR1 DFQATT, CDR2 SNEGSKA (reference sequence).

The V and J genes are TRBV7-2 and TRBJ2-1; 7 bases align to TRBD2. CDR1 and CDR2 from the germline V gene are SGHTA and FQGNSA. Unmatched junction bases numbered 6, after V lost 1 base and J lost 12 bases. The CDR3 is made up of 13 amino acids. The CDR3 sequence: CASSLDGGRAQFF. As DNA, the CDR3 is TGTGCCAGCAGCTTAGATGGCGGGAGAGCGCAGTTCTTC.

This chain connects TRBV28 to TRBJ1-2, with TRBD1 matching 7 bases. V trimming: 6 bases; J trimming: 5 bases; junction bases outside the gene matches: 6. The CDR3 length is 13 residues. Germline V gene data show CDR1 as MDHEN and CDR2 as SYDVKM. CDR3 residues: CASRSGQEYGYTF. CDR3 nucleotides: TGTGCCAGCAGATCCGGACAGGAATATGGCTACACCTTC.

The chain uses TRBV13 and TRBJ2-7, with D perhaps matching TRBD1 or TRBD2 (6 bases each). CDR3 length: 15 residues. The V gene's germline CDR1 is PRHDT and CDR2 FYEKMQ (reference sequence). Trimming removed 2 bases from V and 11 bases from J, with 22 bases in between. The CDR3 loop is CASSLRSGGAGWEYF. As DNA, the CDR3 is TGTGCCAGCAGCTTAAGATCCGGGGGCGCCGGATGGGAGTACTTC.

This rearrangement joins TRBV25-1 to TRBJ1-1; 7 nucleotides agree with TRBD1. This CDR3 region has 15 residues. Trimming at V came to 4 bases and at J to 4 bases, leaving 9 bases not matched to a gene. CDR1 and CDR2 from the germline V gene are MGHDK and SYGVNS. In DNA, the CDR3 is TGTGCCAGCAGTGCCCGAGACAGGGTCATCACTGAAGCTTTCTTT. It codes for CASSARDRVITEAFF. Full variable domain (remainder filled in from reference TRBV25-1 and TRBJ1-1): EADIYQTPRYLVIGTGKKITLECSQTMGHDKMYWYQQDPGMELHLIHYSYGVNSTEKGDLSSESTVSRIRTEHFPLTLESARPSHTSQYLCASSARDRVITEAFFGQGTRLTVV.

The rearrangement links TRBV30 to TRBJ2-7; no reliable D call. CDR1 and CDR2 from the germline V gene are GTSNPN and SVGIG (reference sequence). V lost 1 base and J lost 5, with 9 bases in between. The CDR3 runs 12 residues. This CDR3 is CAWSGQLNEQYF. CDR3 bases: TGTGCCTGGAGTGGGCAGCTAAACGAGCAGTACTTC.

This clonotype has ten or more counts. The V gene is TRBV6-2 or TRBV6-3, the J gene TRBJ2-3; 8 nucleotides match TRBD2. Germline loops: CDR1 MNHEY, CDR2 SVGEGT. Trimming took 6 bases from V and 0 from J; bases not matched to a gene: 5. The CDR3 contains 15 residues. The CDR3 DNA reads TGTGCCAGCAGGCTTAGCGGGACTAGCACAGATACGCAGTATTTT. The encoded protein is CASRLSGTSTDTQYF.

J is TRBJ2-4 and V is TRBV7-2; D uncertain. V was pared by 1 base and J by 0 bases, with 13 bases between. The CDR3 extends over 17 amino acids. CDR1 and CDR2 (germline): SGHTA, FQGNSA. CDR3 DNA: TGTGCCAGCAGCTTAGAACCCACGCGCCTAGCCAAAAACATTCAGTACTTC. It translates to CASSLEPTRLAKNIQYF.

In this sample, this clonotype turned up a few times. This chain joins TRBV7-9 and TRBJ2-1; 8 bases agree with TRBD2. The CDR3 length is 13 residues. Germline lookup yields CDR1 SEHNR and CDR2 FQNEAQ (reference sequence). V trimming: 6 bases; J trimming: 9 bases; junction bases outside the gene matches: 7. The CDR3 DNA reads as TGTGCCAGCAGTTCGGGGGGGAGGCGTGAGCAGTTCTTC. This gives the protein CASSSGGRREQFF. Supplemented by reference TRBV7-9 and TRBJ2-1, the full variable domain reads DTGVSQNPRHKITKRGQNVTFRCDPISEHNRLYWYRQTLGQGPEFLTYFQNEAQLEKSRLLSDRFSAERPKGSFSTLEIQRTEQGDSAMYLCASSSGGRREQFFGPGTRLTVL.

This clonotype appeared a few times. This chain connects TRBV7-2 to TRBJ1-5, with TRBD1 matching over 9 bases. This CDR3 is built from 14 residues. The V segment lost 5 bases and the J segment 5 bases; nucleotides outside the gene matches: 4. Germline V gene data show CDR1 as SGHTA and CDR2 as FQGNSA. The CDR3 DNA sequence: TGTGCCAGCAGCCATAGACAGGGGGATCAGCCCCAGCATTTT. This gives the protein CASSHRQGDQPQHF.

The chain's CDR3 is CASSYSFGAATAKNIQYF. The CDR3 coding sequence is TGTGCCAGCAGTTACTCATTTGGGGCAGCGACAGCCAAAAACATTCAGTACTTC. The chain combines TRBV6-6 with TRBJ2-4, with D perhaps matching TRBD1 (5 bases). Germline CDR1 is MNHNY and CDR2 is SVGAGI (reference sequence). The length of the CDR3 is 18 residues. Trimming removed 0 bases from V and 0 bases from J, with 15 bases in between.

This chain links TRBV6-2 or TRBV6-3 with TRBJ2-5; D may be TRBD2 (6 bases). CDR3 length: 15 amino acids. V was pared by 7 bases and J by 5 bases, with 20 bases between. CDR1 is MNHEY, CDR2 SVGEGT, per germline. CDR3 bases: TGTGCCAGCACGCAACCCGGGGGATTGAAGGAGACCCAGTACTTC. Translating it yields CASTQPGGLKETQYF.

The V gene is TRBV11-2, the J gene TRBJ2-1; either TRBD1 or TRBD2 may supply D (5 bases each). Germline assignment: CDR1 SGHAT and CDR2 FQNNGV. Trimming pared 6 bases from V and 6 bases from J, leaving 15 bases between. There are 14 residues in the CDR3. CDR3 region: CASRGPAEANEQFF. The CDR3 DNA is TGTGCCAGCAGGGGGCCAGCGGAAGCCAATGAGCAGTTCTTC.

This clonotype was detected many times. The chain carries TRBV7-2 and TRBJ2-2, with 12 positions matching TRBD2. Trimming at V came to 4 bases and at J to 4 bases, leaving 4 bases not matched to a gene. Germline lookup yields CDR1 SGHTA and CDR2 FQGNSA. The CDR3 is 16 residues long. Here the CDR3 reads CASSSSGRASTGELFF. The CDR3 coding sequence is TGTGCCAGCAGCTCTAGCGGGAGGGCCAGCACCGGGGAGCTGTTTTTT. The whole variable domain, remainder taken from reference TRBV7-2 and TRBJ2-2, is GAGVSQSPSNKVTEKGKDVELRCDPISGHTALYWYRQSLGQGLEFLIYFQGNSAPDKSGLPSDRFSAERTGGSVSTLTIQRTQQEDSAVYLCASSSSGRASTGELFFGEGSRLTVL.

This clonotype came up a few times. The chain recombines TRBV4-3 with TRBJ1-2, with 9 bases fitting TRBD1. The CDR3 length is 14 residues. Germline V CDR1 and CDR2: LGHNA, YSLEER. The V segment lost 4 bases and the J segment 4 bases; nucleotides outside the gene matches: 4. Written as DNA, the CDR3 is TGCGCCAGCAGCCCCGGGACAGGGATCTATGGCTACACCTTC. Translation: CASSPGTGIYGYTF.

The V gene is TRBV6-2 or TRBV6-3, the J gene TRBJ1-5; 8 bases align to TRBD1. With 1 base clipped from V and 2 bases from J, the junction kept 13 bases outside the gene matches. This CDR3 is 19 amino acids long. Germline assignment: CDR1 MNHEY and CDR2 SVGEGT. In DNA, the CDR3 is TGTGCCAGCAGTTACTATCTTCAGGGGGCTACACTCGGCAATCAGCCCCAGCATTTT. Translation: CASSYYLQGATLGNQPQHF.

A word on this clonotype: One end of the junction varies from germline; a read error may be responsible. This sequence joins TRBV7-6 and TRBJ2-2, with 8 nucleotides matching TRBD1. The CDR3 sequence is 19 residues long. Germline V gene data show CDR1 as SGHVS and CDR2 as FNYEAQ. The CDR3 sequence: CASSFSTDKDRVYTGELIF. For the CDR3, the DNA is TGTGCCAGCAGCTTTAGTACCGATAAGGACAGGGTGTACACCGGGGAGCTGATTTTT.

CDR3 protein: CASSVLTSGRPGELFF. As DNA, the CDR3 is TGTGCCAGCAGTGTCCTAACTAGCGGGAGGCCCGGGGAGCTGTTTTTT. The chain uses TRBV25-1 and TRBJ2-2; 12 bases agree with TRBD2. The germline V gene has CDR1 MGHDK and CDR2 SYGVNS. V shed 4 bases and J 6 bases; nucleotides not matched to a gene: 6. The CDR3 runs to 16 residues. Full variable domain (outside the CDR3, taken from reference TRBV25-1 and TRBJ2-2): EADIYQTPRYLVIGTGKKITLECSQTMGHDKMYWYQQDPGMELHLIHYSYGVNSTEKGDLSSESTVSRIRTEHFPLTLESARPSHTSQYLCASSVLTSGRPGELFFGEGSRLTVL.

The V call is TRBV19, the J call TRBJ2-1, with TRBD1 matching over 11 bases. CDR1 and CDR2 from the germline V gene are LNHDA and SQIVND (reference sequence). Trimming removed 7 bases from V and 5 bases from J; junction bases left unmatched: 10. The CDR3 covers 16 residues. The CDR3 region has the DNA TGTGCCAGTACCGACGGGGACAGGGGGTGGGACAATGAGCAGTTCTTC. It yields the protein CASTDGDRGWDNEQFF.

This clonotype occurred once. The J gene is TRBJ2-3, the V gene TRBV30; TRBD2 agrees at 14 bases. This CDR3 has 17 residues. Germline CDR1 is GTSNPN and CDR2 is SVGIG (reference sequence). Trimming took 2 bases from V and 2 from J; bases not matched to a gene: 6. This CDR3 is CAWSPPTSGRATDTQYF. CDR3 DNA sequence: TGTGCCTGGAGTCCCCCGACTAGCGGGAGGGCCACAGATACGCAGTATTTT.

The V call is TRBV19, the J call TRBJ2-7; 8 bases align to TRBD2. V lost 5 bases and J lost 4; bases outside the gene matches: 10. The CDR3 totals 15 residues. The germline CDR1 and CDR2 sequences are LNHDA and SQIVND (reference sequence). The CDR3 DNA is TGTGCCAGTAGTCATTCCAGCGGGGGTTCTTACGAGCAGTACTTC. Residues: CASSHSSGGSYEQYF.

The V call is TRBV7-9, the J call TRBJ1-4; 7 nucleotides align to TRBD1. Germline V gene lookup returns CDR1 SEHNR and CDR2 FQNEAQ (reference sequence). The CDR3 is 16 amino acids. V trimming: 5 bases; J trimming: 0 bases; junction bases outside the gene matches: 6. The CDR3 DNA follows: TGTGCCAGCAGCCGACAGGGCAGGGCAACTAATGAAAAACTGTTTTTT. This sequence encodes CASSRQGRATNEKLFF.

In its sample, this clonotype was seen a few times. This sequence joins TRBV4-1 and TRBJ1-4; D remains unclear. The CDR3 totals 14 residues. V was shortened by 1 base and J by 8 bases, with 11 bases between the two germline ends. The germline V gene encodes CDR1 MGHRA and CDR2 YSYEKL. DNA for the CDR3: TGCGCCAGCAGCCAAGGGAATAGGGAAGAAAAACTGTTTTTT. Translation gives CASSQGNREEKLFF.

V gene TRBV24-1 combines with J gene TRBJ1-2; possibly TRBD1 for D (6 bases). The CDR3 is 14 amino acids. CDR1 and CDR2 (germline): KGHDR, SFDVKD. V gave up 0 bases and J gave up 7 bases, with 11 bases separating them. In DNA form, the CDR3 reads TGTGCCACCAGTGATTTGAACAGGGCTGGTGGCTACACCTTC. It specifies CATSDLNRAGGYTF.

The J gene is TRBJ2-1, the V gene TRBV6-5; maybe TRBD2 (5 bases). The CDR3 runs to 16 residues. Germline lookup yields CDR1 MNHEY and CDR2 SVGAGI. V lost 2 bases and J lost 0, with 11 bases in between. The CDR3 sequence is CASSYRSGSSYNEQFF. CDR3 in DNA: TGTGCCAGCAGTTACCGGAGCGGAAGCTCCTACAATGAGCAGTTCTTC.

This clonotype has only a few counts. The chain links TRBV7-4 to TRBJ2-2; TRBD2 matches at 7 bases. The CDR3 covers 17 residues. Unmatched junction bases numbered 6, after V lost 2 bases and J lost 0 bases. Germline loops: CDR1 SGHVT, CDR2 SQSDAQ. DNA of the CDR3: TGTGCCAGCAGCTTACGCCCCGCGGGAGCGAACACCGGGGAGCTGTTTTTT. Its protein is CASSLRPAGANTGELFF.

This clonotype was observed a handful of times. This CDR3 reads CASSHFPADTHSYEQYF. CDR3 in DNA: TGTGCCAGCAGTCACTTCCCAGCGGATACCCACTCCTACGAGCAGTACTTC. The chain has TRBV28 and TRBJ2-7; weak D call: TRBD2 (5 bases). CDR3 length: 17 amino acids. The V end was cut by 5 bases, the J end by 0 bases, with 20 bases between. Germline values: CDR1 MDHEN, CDR2 SYDVKM.

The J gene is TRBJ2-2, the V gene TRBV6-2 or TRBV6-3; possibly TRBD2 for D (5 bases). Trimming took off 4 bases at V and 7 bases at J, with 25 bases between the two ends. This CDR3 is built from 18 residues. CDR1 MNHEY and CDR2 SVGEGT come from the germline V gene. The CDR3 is CASSWHASRSRLSGELFF. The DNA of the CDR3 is TGTGCCAGCAGTTGGCATGCTAGCCGATCCAGGTTGAGCGGGGAGCTGTTTTTT.

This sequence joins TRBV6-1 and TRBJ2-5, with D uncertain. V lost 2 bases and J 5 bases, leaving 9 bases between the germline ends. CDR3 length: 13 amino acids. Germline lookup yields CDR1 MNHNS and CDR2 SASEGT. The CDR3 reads CASSELGWETQYF. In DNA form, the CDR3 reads TGTGCCAGCAGTGAATTGGGGTGGGAGACCCAGTACTTC.

CDR3 nucleotides: TGTGCCAGCAGTTGGACCCTCCAACCCATAAACACCGGGGAGCTGTTTTTT. It translates to CASSWTLQPINTGELFF. V usage is TRBV6-2 or TRBV6-3 and J usage is TRBJ2-2; unclear D gene. CDR3 length equals 17 residues. CDR1 is MNHEY, CDR2 SVGEGT, per germline. Trimming left V 4 bases short and J 2 bases short, with 17 bases between.

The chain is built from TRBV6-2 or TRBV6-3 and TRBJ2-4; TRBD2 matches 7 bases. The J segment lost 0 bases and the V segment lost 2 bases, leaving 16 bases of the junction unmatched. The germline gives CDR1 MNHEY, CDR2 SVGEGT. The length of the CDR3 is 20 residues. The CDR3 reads CASSYHVGREGGVAKNIQYF. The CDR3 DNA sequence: TGTGCCAGCAGTTACCATGTTGGCAGAGAGGGAGGGGTAGCCAAAAACATTCAGTACTTC.